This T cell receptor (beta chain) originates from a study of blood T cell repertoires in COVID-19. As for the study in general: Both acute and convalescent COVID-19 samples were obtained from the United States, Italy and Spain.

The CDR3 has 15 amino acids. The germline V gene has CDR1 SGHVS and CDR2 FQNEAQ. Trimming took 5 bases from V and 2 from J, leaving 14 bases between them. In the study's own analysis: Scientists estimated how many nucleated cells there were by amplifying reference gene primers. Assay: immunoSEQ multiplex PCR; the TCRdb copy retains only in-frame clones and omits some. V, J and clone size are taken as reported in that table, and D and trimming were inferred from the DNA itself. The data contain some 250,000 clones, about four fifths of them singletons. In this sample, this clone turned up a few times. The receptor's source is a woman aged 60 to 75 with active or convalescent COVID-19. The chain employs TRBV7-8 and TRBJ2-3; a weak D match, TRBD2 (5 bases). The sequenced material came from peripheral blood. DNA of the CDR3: TGTGCCAGCAGCCGGCGAACCCTAGCCACAGATACGCAGTATTTT. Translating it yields CASSRRTLATDTQYF.